This T cell receptor (beta chain) was recovered during a study of T cells in Graves' hyperthyroidism and ophthalmopathy. Study outcomes and limitations: Blood also showed most of the thyroid clonotypes that were expanded above 0.001.

Graves' hyperthyroidism was deemed stable given no ophthalmopathy progression within 18 months. The diagnoses drew upon clinical symptoms, serum thyroxine and TRAb, thyroid ultrasound and orbital computed tomography. RNA transcripts were the template for amplifying TCR beta CDR3 regions. HTBI primers were used for first-round RT-PCR of the TCR CDR3. TCRdb used MiXCR to reprocess the multiplex PCR reads, holding one entry per CDR3 protein. The sample lists some 620,000 distinct CDR3 sequences, around 15% occurring once. Concerning this clonotype: The antigen is not known. Relative to the germline gene, one junction end is altered; a read error may explain this.

The sequencing sample was made of blood. The receptor's source is a woman aged 25 to 39 with Graves' hyperthyroidism.

The CDR3 nucleotides read TGCGGTGCTAGAGAGGCTAGCGGGAGGGCAGATACGCAGTATTTT. This sequence encodes CGAREASGRADTQYF. V gene TRBV20-1 combines with J gene TRBJ2-3; TRBD2 matches at 12 bases. The CDR3 is 15 amino acids. CDR1 and CDR2 (germline): DFQATT, SNEGSKA (reference sequence).